The rows below give T cell receptor beta chains drawn from one sample of a study of regulatory T cells. Here immunoSEQ multiplex PCR was the method, and the copy in TCRdb shows in-frame clones only, minus some. The sample has 30,000 to 40,000 clones, 93% seen once. The sample taken for sequencing was conventional CD4+ T cells sorted from blood. All receptors come from a child aged 2-15 years with CD3G deficiency. The CDR3 runs from the conserved cysteine through the conserved F or W. D genes are given only for firm matches. Expanded clones are given a class, and other clones once, few, many or no size at all.

NA	TRBJ2-2	TRBV5-1	NA	TGCGCCAGCAGCCCCTTCGCGAACACCGGGGAGCTGTTTTTT	CASSPFANTGELFF
once	TRBJ2-7	TRBV18	NA	TGTGCCAGCTCAATGTACAGCAACTACGAGCAGTACTTC	CASSMYSNYEQYF
NA	TRBJ1-2	TRBV7-2	TRBD1	TGTGCCAGCAGCAGGCACAGGGGGGTAAGTGGTGGCTACACCTTC	CASSRHRGVSGGYTF
NA	TRBJ2-1	TRBV27	NA	TGTGCCAGCAGTCCCTCCGGAAACAATGAGCAGTTCTTC	CASSPSGNNEQFF
NA	TRBJ2-7	TRBV5-1	NA	TGCGCCAGCAGCTTAGTACCCCCATACGAGCAGTACTTC	CASSLVPPYEQYF
once	TRBJ1-2	TRBV6-1	NA	TGTGCCAGCAGTGATCGTTGGGGGGTCTATGGCTACACCTTC	CASSDRWGVYGYTF
NA	TRBJ1-5	TRBV2	NA	TGTGCCAGCAGCGAAACAGGGATTGGCAATCAGCCCCAGCATTTT	CASSETGIGNQPQHF
NA	TRBJ2-7	TRBV28	NA	TGTGCCAGCAGCTCGACCCGCTACGAGCAGTACTTC	CASSSTRYEQYF
NA	TRBJ2-1	TRBV5-1	TRBD2	TGCGCCAGCAGCTACGGACTAGCGATATACAATGAGCAGTTCTTC	CASSYGLAIYNEQFF
NA	TRBJ1-4	TRBV6-6	NA	TGTGCCAGCAGTTACGGGACATCAACTAATGAAAAACTGTTTTTT	CASSYGTSTNEKLFF
few	TRBJ2-7	TRBV6-1	NA	TGTGCCAGCAGGGCAGAAAGCTCCTACGAGCAGTACTTC	CASRAESSYEQYF
NA	TRBJ1-4	TRBV25-1	NA	TGTGCCAGCAGTGAAACCTGGGGGCGAGGGGCAACTAATGAAAAACTGTTTTTT	CASSETWGRGATNEKLFF
NA	TRBJ2-1	TRBV7-9	TRBD2	TGTGCCAGCAGCCCACATAAGACTAGCGCCTACAATGAGCAGTTCTTC	CASSPHKTSAYNEQFF
NA	TRBJ2-7	TRBV27	TRBD2	TGTGCCAGCAAGCCTCGGGGGGGCTACGAGCAGTACTTC	CASKPRGGYEQYF
NA	TRBJ2-5	TRBV28	TRBD2	TGTGCCAGCAGTCCCGGACTAGGCCAAGAGACCCAGTACTTC	CASSPGLGQETQYF
NA	TRBJ2-7	TRBV28	NA	TGTGCCAGCAGTTTAGGGGGGTCCATCTACGAGCAGTACTTC	CASSLGGSIYEQYF
NA	TRBJ1-1	TRBV4-1	NA	TGCGCCAGCAGCCAAGAGGGGGCACAAAACACTGAAGCTTTCTTT	CASSQEGAQNTEAFF
NA	TRBJ1-5	TRBV19	NA	TGTGCCAGTAGTATCCGGGGTGGCAATCAGCCCCAGCATTTT	CASSIRGGNQPQHF
NA	TRBJ2-3	TRBV28	TRBD2	TGTGCCAGCAGTTCCCCTAGCGGGAGGTGGGCAGATACGCAGTATTTT	CASSSPSGRWADTQYF
NA	TRBJ1-1	TRBV5-1	TRBD1	TGCGCCAGCAGCTTGTCAGGGCAGGGGGCCACTGAAGCTTTCTTT	CASSLSGQGATEAFF
NA	TRBJ1-1	TRBV5-1	TRBD1	TGCGCCAGCAGGACAGGGCGTGACACTGAAGCTTTCTTT	CASRTGRDTEAFF
NA	TRBJ2-2	TRBV11-3	NA	TGTGCCAGCAGCCTATTGCGGGGCACCGGGGAGCTGTTTTTT	CASSLLRGTGELFF
NA	TRBJ2-5	TRBV7-6	TRBD2	TGTGCCAGCAGCTTCCGCGGGAGGCCCCAAGAGACCCAGTACTTC	CASSFRGRPQETQYF
NA	TRBJ2-6	TRBV5-1	NA	TGCGCCAGCAGCTTGACTGGGGCCAACGTCCTGACTTTC	CASSLTGANVLTF
once	TRBJ1-2	TRBV28	NA	TGTGCCAGCAGTTTATATTTGGCGGGGGGCCATGGCTACACCTTC	CASSLYLAGGHGYTF
NA	TRBJ2-3	TRBV6-1	NA	TGTGCCAGCAGTGCAACCGGGAGAACCACAGATACGCAGTATTTT	CASSATGRTTDTQYF
NA	TRBJ2-3	TRBV5-1	TRBD1	TGCGCCAGCAGCGGGGGACAGACCACAGATACGCAGTATTTT	CASSGGQTTDTQYF
NA	TRBJ2-7	TRBV28	TRBD2	TGTGCCAGCAGTACGAGCGGGAGGGCCGAAGGAATTGACGAGCAGTACTTC	CASSTSGRAEGIDEQYF
once	TRBJ1-4	TRBV5-1	TRBD1	TGCGCCAGCAGCCCCAATCCTCAGGGGGCAGAAGAAAAACTGTTTTTT	CASSPNPQGAEEKLFF
NA	TRBJ2-2	TRBV28	NA	TGTGCCAGCAGTTTAGGCCGAGGGGAGCTGTTTTTT	CASSLGRGELFF
NA	TRBJ2-2	TRBV5-1	NA	TGCGCCAGCAGCCCAAACACCGGGGAGCTGTTTTTT	CASSPNTGELFF
NA	TRBJ2-6	TRBV5-5	NA	TGTGCCAGCAGCGGCGGGCCTCGCTCTGGGGCCAACGTCCTGACTTTC	CASSGGPRSGANVLTF
few	TRBJ2-7	TRBV6-1	TRBD2	TGTGCCAGCAGGACTAGCGGGACACTCTACGAGCAGTACTTC	CASRTSGTLYEQYF
NA	TRBJ1-6	TRBV7-3	NA	TGTGCCAGCAGCGCCACTACCACAGATCCGGGGGGTTCACCCCTCCACTTT	CASSATTTDPGGSPLHF
NA	TRBJ2-3	TRBV10-3	NA	TGTGCCACCAGAGGTACAGATACGCAGTATTTT	CATRGTDTQYF
NA	TRBJ1-4	TRBV4-1	NA	TGCGCCAGCAGCCACTACGGACGCGATACAACTAATGAAAAACTGTTTTTT	CASSHYGRDTTNEKLFF
NA	TRBJ1-1	TRBV5-1	NA	TGCGCCAGCAGCTTACACGAGAACACTGAAGCTTTCTTT	CASSLHENTEAFF
NA	TRBJ1-1	TRBV28	TRBD1	TGTGCCAGCAGACACAGGGGGCGGACGACCACTGAAGCTTTCTTT	CASRHRGRTTTEAFF
NA	TRBJ2-2	TRBV28	TRBD2	TGTGCCAGCAGTTATGCTAGCGGGAGGGCCGGTTCCGGGGAGCTGTTTTTT	CASSYASGRAGSGELFF
NA	TRBJ2-1	TRBV12-5	NA	TGTGCTAGTGGTTTGGTTGGGTCCAATAATGAGCAGTTCTTC	CASGLVGSNNEQFF
NA	TRBJ2-7	TRBV10-3	TRBD2	TGTGCCATCAGTGACTTTAGCGGGAAAGGCAAGGTGGAGCAGTACTTC	CAISDFSGKGKVEQYF
NA	TRBJ2-4	TRBV28	NA	TGTGCCAGCAGTTCCCCAGAGGGCCTAGCCAAAAACATTCAGTACTTC	CASSSPEGLAKNIQYF